This T cell receptor beta chain comes out of a study of T cells in Graves' hyperthyroidism and ophthalmopathy (dated 2019 in TCRdb). For context, the study as a whole: Peripheral blood was sampled at the time of initial diagnosis, prior to any treatment. A discovery cohort of roughly 96 patients, about 44 with Graves' ophthalmopathy and fewer than 65 with stable Graves' hyperthyroidism, was used to find distinguishing TCR V-J signatures. Whether ophthalmopathy could be predicted prospectively was tested in an independent validation cohort made up of about 18 hyperthyroidism patients plus 17 patients who later progressed to ophthalmopathy. For training and testing, the 100 or so patients in the discovery cohort were randomly divided in a 7:3 ratio. In addition, the study compared T-cell repertoires in thyroid tissue and in blood from a handful of Graves' hyperthyroidism patients. Once sampling was done, hyperthyroidism patients were given methimazole at a starting dose of 30 mg daily, whereas ophthalmopathy patients were given high-dose intravenous methylprednisolone. The paper reports TCR Vbeta CDR3 sequencing of some 140 peripheral blood samples: around 45 ophthalmopathy, fewer than 80 hyperthyroidism and approximately 17 progressor patients. What the research found in general, with its limitations: In validation, progression to ophthalmopathy was predicted by the model with 70.59% sensitivity and around 76% specificity, a median of approximately 6.5 months before onset. Sample size was not statistically predetermined, and investigators were not blinded to group allocation. Most expanded thyroid clonotypes (frequency above 0.001) were also detected in blood, a finding suggesting that blood repertoires may reflect thyroid immune responses. A model built on a 13 V-J signature distinguished ophthalmopathy from stable hyperthyroidism, reaching about 88% sensitivity and about 81% specificity in cross-validation and 80%/75% in testing.

TCR beta CDR3 regions were amplified from RNA transcripts. The TCR CDR3 was subjected to a first round of RT-PCR using the HTBI primer set and the Qiagen OneStep RT-PCR kit. Libraries were constructed in a second round of multiplex PCR, after which size selection and purification were carried out. Paired-end sequencing of the libraries was performed with 100 bp reads on an Illumina HiSeq2000. The source study handled its data this way. SOAPnuke was used to process the raw data, removing reads that contained adapters or uncalled bases, had a mean Phred below 15, or lacked an exact match to the constant primer or identifier. High-quality paired reads were merged with COPE v1.2.5, and unique nucleotide sequences were defined as clonotypes. MiTCR v1.1 was used to align the clonotypes against IMGT TRBV, TRBD and TRBJ reference segments. The analysis included only V-J combinations with a frequency above 0.0001, which together covered roughly 99% of the repertoires. The TCS score was defined as F50 (clonal expansion) divided by E x V (chaos), with BLOSUM62-based TCRdist calculated between CDR3 peptides within each V-J. Welch's t-statistics and random forest reduced just over 500 V-J features to 13, which were used in a naive Bayes classifier (R e1071). Through fastp at Q25 and MiXCR, TCRdb rebuilt clones from the public reads, retaining in-frame beta chains. When rows share a CDR3 protein, they turn into one entry using the most common DNA and genes. The V and J calls come from TCRdb's annotation, not from the publication. This sample comprises some 490,000 distinct CDR3 sequences, approximately 23% of them detected only once. 49% of the sample belongs to the ten largest clones.

Ophthalmopathy patients had moderately to severely active disease, with a Clinical Activity Score of 3 or more, a NOSPECS grade of 4 or more, and a disease duration of less than 3 months. Exclusion was applied to patients with uncontrolled infections, other autoimmune diseases, pregnancy or lactation. Clinical symptoms, serum thyroxine and TRAb, thyroid ultrasound, and orbital computed tomography formed the basis for the diagnoses. Ficoll-Paque density gradient centrifugation was used to isolate PBMCs from 10 ml of fresh peripheral blood. Total RNA was extracted using Trizol reagent, and RNA quality was assessed on an Agilent 2100 Bioanalyzer. This clonotype appeared a few times. Its antigen specificity is not known. No qualities accompany the bases; no much larger clone lies one base away. The germline V gene (reference sequence) sets CDR1 to LGHDT and CDR2 to YNNKEL. V and J lose 0 bases and 5 bases, and a span of 16 bases separates them. The CDR3 contains 17 residues, cysteine and phenylalanine counted. The entry retains the CDR3 DNA only, 51 bases that are in frame from base 1.

This clonotype originated in a woman in her 70s with Graves' ophthalmopathy. The sequenced sample consisted of blood. The chain links TRBV3-1 with TRBJ2-2; no D gene can be assigned with confidence. The nucleotides read TGTGCCAGCAGCCAAGATTGGAAGCCCAGGCGGACCGGGGAGCTGTTTTTT. This sequence encodes CASSQDWKPRRTGELFF.